A selection of T cell receptor beta chains follows, all from one sample in a study of Ad26.COV2.S vaccination and SARS-CoV-2 variants. Sequencing used immunoSEQ multiplex PCR; TCRdb keeps in-frame clones, though not all of them. This sample has fewer than 900,000 clones, with around 90% found just once. The specimen comprised peripheral blood, sampled in a trial of Ad26.COV2.S vaccine versus placebo. The receptors were gathered from a person aged 18-65 years who received the Ad26.COV2.S COVID-19 vaccine or a placebo. Both conserved end residues are part of each CDR3. The D gene is left open where the match is weak. Size is stated for part of the rows, as once, few or many counts, or as a class when the clone is expanded.

J gene: TRBJ2-2
clone size: NA
D gene: NA
V gene: TRBV5-4
CDR3 protein: CATILTTANTGELFF
CDR3 DNA: TGTGCCACCATTTTGACAACGGCGAACACCGGGGAGCTGTTTTTT

J gene: TRBJ1-1
clone size: NA
D gene: NA
V gene: TRBV7-9
CDR3 protein: CASSLVSDLISTEAFF
CDR3 DNA: TGTGCCAGCAGCTTAGTTTCCGACCTCATTTCAACTGAAGCTTTCTTT

J gene: TRBJ1-1
clone size: NA
D gene: NA
V gene: TRBV6-4
CDR3 protein: CASSEGTEAFF
CDR3 DNA: TGTGCCAGCAGTGAGGGCACTGAAGCTTTCTTT

J gene: TRBJ2-7
clone size: NA
D gene: TRBD1
V gene: TRBV6-5
CDR3 protein: CASNQDRGVPYEQYF
CDR3 DNA: TGTGCCAGCAACCAAGACAGGGGGGTACCCTACGAGCAGTACTTC

J gene: TRBJ2-2
clone size: NA
D gene: NA
V gene: TRBV3-1/TRBV3-2
CDR3 protein: CASSQESRVKTGELFF
CDR3 DNA: TGTGCCAGCAGCCAAGAGTCACGGGTTAAGACCGGGGAGCTGTTTTTT

J gene: TRBJ2-2
clone size: NA
D gene: NA
V gene: TRBV25-1
CDR3 protein: CASISGRGGELFF
CDR3 DNA: TGTGCCAGCATTTCCGGACGGGGCGGGGAGCTGTTTTTT

J gene: TRBJ2-1
clone size: NA
D gene: TRBD2
V gene: TRBV6-2/TRBV6-3
CDR3 protein: CASSYAGLAGNEQFF
CDR3 DNA: TGTGCCAGCAGTTACGCGGGACTAGCGGGCAATGAGCAGTTCTTC

J gene: TRBJ1-4
clone size: NA
D gene: TRBD1
V gene: TRBV19
CDR3 protein: CASRGQVVTNEKLFF
CDR3 DNA: TGTGCCAGTAGGGGACAGGTTGTAACTAATGAAAAACTGTTTTTT

J gene: TRBJ2-7
clone size: NA
D gene: NA
V gene: TRBV7-6
CDR3 protein: CASSSGPSYEQYF
CDR3 DNA: TGTGCCAGCAGCTCCGGACCTTCCTACGAGCAGTACTTC

J gene: TRBJ2-3
clone size: NA
D gene: NA
V gene: TRBV13
CDR3 protein: CASSLGKVDTQYF
CDR3 DNA: TGTGCCAGCAGCTTGGGGAAGGTAGATACGCAGTATTTT

J gene: TRBJ2-1
clone size: NA
D gene: NA
V gene: TRBV12-3/TRBV12-4
CDR3 protein: CASSLYDNEQFF
CDR3 DNA: TGTGCCAGCAGTTTGTACGACAATGAGCAGTTCTTC

J gene: TRBJ1-5
clone size: NA
D gene: NA
V gene: TRBV7-2
CDR3 protein: CASSLGWQGYQPQHF
CDR3 DNA: TGTGCCAGCAGCTTAGGATGGCAGGGGTATCAGCCCCAGCATTTT

J gene: TRBJ1-5
clone size: once
D gene: NA
V gene: TRBV6-4
CDR3 protein: CASSEQAGSQPQHF
CDR3 DNA: TGTGCCAGCAGTGAACAGGCAGGTAGTCAGCCCCAGCATTTT

J gene: TRBJ2-4
clone size: NA
D gene: TRBD1
V gene: TRBV9
CDR3 protein: CASSVVAGGIPGDIQYF
CDR3 DNA: TGTGCCAGCAGCGTAGTGGCAGGGGGCATCCCGGGCGACATTCAGTACTTC

J gene: TRBJ1-2
clone size: NA
D gene: NA
V gene: TRBV30
CDR3 protein: CAWSVGQLLYGYTF
CDR3 DNA: TGTGCCTGGAGTGTAGGACAGCTCCTCTATGGCTACACCTTC

J gene: TRBJ1-2
clone size: NA
D gene: NA
V gene: TRBV7-2
CDR3 protein: CASSLARQGNEGGYTF
CDR3 DNA: TGTGCCAGCAGCTTAGCGCGGCAGGGCAACGAGGGGGGCTACACCTTC

J gene: TRBJ2-6
clone size: once
D gene: TRBD2
V gene: TRBV19
CDR3 protein: CASSGFGRIGANVLTF
CDR3 DNA: TGTGCCAGTAGTGGGTTCGGGAGGATTGGGGCCAACGTCCTGACTTTC

J gene: TRBJ2-7
clone size: NA
D gene: TRBD2
V gene: TRBV5-1
CDR3 protein: CASSSGLAESYEQYF
CDR3 DNA: TGCGCCAGCAGCTCCGGACTAGCGGAGTCCTACGAGCAGTACTTC

J gene: TRBJ2-1
clone size: NA
D gene: NA
V gene: TRBV19
CDR3 protein: CASSRQGLSYNEQFF
CDR3 DNA: TGTGCCAGTAGTAGGCAGGGGCTATCCTACAATGAGCAGTTCTTC

J gene: TRBJ2-2
clone size: NA
D gene: TRBD1
V gene: TRBV19
CDR3 protein: CATAGQALGGELFF
CDR3 DNA: TGTGCCACCGCGGGACAGGCTTTAGGAGGGGAGCTGTTTTTT

J gene: TRBJ2-1
clone size: NA
D gene: NA
V gene: TRBV11-2
CDR3 protein: CASSLLVYNEQFF
CDR3 DNA: TGTGCCAGCAGCTTACTGGTTTACAATGAGCAGTTCTTC

J gene: TRBJ2-2
clone size: few
D gene: NA
V gene: TRBV5-4
CDR3 protein: CATQRRGEDTGELFF
CDR3 DNA: TGTGCCACCCAGCGCAGGGGGGAGGACACCGGGGAGCTGTTTTTT

J gene: TRBJ2-1
clone size: NA
D gene: NA
V gene: TRBV19
CDR3 protein: CASSEGGFTYNEQFF
CDR3 DNA: TGTGCCAGTAGTGAGGGGGGATTCACCTACAATGAGCAGTTCTTC

J gene: TRBJ1-1
clone size: few
D gene: TRBD1
V gene: TRBV30
CDR3 protein: CAWSTGQSNTEAFF
CDR3 DNA: TGTGCCTGGAGTACGGGACAGTCGAACACTGAAGCTTTCTTT

J gene: TRBJ1-4
clone size: once
D gene: TRBD1
V gene: TRBV9
CDR3 protein: CASGTGDSNEKLFF
CDR3 DNA: TGTGCCAGCGGCACAGGGGACTCTAATGAAAAACTGTTTTTT

J gene: TRBJ1-5
clone size: NA
D gene: NA
V gene: TRBV2
CDR3 protein: CASKGGVGNQPQHF
CDR3 DNA: TGTGCCAGCAAAGGAGGGGTTGGCAATCAGCCCCAGCATTTT

J gene: TRBJ1-5
clone size: NA
D gene: NA
V gene: TRBV7-7
CDR3 protein: CASSTAPSDSNQPQHF
CDR3 DNA: TGTGCTAGCAGCACGGCACCCTCTGATAGCAATCAGCCCCAGCATTTT

J gene: TRBJ2-7
clone size: NA
D gene: NA
V gene: TRBV30
CDR3 protein: CAWSARRTGAYEQYF
CDR3 DNA: TGTGCCTGGAGTGCCCGTAGGACCGGGGCCTACGAGCAGTACTTC